One and the same sample provided the 14 T cell receptor beta chains below, sequenced in a study of CD8 T cells in ankylosing spondylitis (dated by TCRdb to 2015 to 2018). Receptor amplification or capture employed 5' RACE. The reads were generated on an Illumina HiSeq 2500. Through fastp at Q25 and MiXCR, TCRdb rebuilt clones from the public reads, retaining in-frame beta chains. For every CDR3 protein sequence, its rows merge into one entry that carries the most common genes and DNA. The sample yields some 140,000 distinct CDR3 sequences; 7.3% were counted once. The ten most abundant clones make up under 15% of the sample. The sequenced sample was blood, either unsorted or a sorted T cell fraction (not recorded which). Receptors were obtained from a female donor with ankylosing spondylitis or in good health (not recorded which).

This clonotype was picked up many times. V and J are TRBV12-3 or TRBV12-4 and TRBJ2-1; D may be TRBD2 (5 bases). V was trimmed by 6 bases and J by 10 bases, leaving 25 bases between them. CDR3 size: 16 residues. The CDR3 DNA sequence: TGTGCCAGCAGCCCCTCCGACACCTCCTGGAGGAAGGAGCAGTTCTTC. Translated: CASSPSDTSWRKEQFF.

This clonotype occurred many times. The chain joins TRBV6-2 or TRBV6-3 to TRBJ1-5; D remains ambiguous. The CDR3 consists of 14 residues. Per the germline V gene, CDR1 is MNHEY and CDR2 is SVGEGT. V was trimmed by 2 bases and J by 9 bases, leaving 14 bases between them. The CDR3 DNA reads TGTGCCAGCAGTTACGGTCCATCACCCTCGCCCCAGCATTTT. Its protein is CASSYGPSPSPQHF.

This clonotype was recorded many times. The rearrangement uses TRBV12-3 or TRBV12-4 and TRBJ2-4, with D unresolved. The CDR3 has 14 amino acids. Trimming stripped 4 bases from V and 0 bases from J, with 7 bases between. The CDR3 DNA follows: TGTGCCAGCAGTTCGGATTTAGCCAAAAACATTCAGTACTTC. It encodes CASSSDLAKNIQYF.

This clonotype was seen ten or more times. This chain links TRBV7-9 with TRBJ1-1, with D perhaps TRBD1 (6 bases). Germline V gene data show CDR1 as SEHNR and CDR2 as FQNEAQ (reference sequence). Deletions cut 7 bases from V and 10 bases from J, with 16 bases between. The CDR3 runs 12 residues. The CDR3 sequence: CASTGNGGAAFF. CDR3 in DNA: TGTGCCAGCACCGGTAATGGGGGGGCAGCTTTCTTT.

This clonotype was seen at least ten times. This chain uses TRBV4-2 with TRBJ2-5; D not certain. The CDR3 consists of 16 residues. Germline CDR1 is LGHNA and CDR2 is YNFKEQ. Trimming took 0 bases from V and 1 from J, leaving 12 bases between them. The CDR3 protein is CASSQEVGPGQETQYF. CDR3 nucleotide sequence: TGTGCCAGCAGCCAAGAAGTAGGTCCTGGCCAAGAGACCCAGTACTTC.

The V gene is TRBV5-1, the J gene TRBJ2-2; 9 bases line up with TRBD2. Germline loops: CDR1 SGHRS, CDR2 YFSETQ. The CDR3 has 13 residues. The junction had 6 bases not matched to a gene; V was cut back by 4 bases and J by 11 bases. CDR3 sequence (DNA): TGCGCCAGCAGCCCCTCGGGACTAGCTGAGCTGTTTTTT. This codes for CASSPSGLAELFF.

This clonotype came up many times. The V call is TRBV20-1, the J call TRBJ2-3; D unresolved. There are 13 residues in the CDR3. Trimming removed 0 bases at V and 0 bases at J, with 4 bases between. Per germline, CDR1 DFQATT and CDR2 SNEGSKA (reference sequence). The CDR3 is CSARDWSTDTQYF. The CDR3 DNA reads TGCAGTGCTAGAGATTGGAGCACAGATACGCAGTATTTT.

This clonotype was recorded at least ten times. The J gene is TRBJ2-7, the V gene TRBV21-1. TRBV21-1 constitutes a pseudogene. CDR3 length equals 12 residues. CDR3 nucleotide sequence: TGTGCCAGCAGCAAAGGAGGATACGAGCAGTACTTC. This encodes CASSKGGYEQYF.

The chain links TRBV7-2 to TRBJ2-1, with D possibly being TRBD1 (5 bases). Germline CDR1 SGHTA, CDR2 FQGNSA. Deletions cut 10 bases from V and 3 bases from J, with 13 bases between. The CDR3 loop spans 13 amino acids. CDR3 in DNA: TGTGCCACGGGCGACAGCGTCTACAATGAGCAGTTCTTC. This encodes CATGDSVYNEQFF. The full variable domain, completed using reference TRBV7-2 and TRBJ2-1, is GAGVSQSPSNKVTEKGKDVELRCDPISGHTALYWYRQSLGQGLEFLIYFQGNSAPDKSGLPSDRFSAERTGGSVSTLTIQRTQQEDSAVYLCATGDSVYNEQFFGPGTRLTVL.

This clonotype was seen ten or more times. The chain carries TRBV28 and TRBJ2-7; 7 positions agree with TRBD1. CDR1 and CDR2 from the germline V gene are MDHEN and SYDVKM. Unmatched junction bases numbered 12, after V lost 2 bases and J lost 2 bases. The CDR3 sequence is 17 residues long. The CDR3 here is CASSLNSLGQVTYEQYF. CDR3 bases: TGTGCCAGCAGTTTAAATTCTTTAGGACAGGTAACCTACGAGCAGTACTTC. The full variable domain, completed using reference TRBV28 and TRBJ2-7, is DVKVTQSSRYLVKRTGEKVFLECVQDMDHENMFWYRQDPGLGLRLIYFSYDVKMKEKGDIPEGYSVSREKKERFSLILESASTNQTSMYLCASSLNSLGQVTYEQYFGPGTRLTVT.

This clonotype was counted at least ten times. The chain is built from TRBV7-3 and TRBJ2-1; tentative D call: TRBD1 (5 bases). V dropped 4 bases and J dropped 5 bases, with 9 bases sitting between them. CDR3 length equals 13 residues. Germline values: CDR1 SGHTA, CDR2 FQGTGA. CDR3 bases: TGTGCCAGCAGCTCCGACAGAAACAATGAGCAGTTCTTC. Translation gives CASSSDRNNEQFF.

The table lists this clonotype with many counts. This chain uses TRBV2 with TRBJ2-1, with 14 nucleotides matching TRBD2. With 5 bases clipped from V and 7 bases from J, the junction kept 4 bases outside the gene matches. This CDR3 contains 15 residues. CDR1 and CDR2 (germline): SNHLY, FYNNEI. The CDR3 region is CASSIRTSGGNEQFF. CDR3 sequence (DNA): TGTGCCAGCAGTATTCGGACTAGCGGGGGGAATGAGCAGTTCTTC.

This clonotype occurred a few times. The chain couples TRBV20-1 to TRBJ2-1, with 8 bases lining up with TRBD2. The CDR3 runs to 15 residues. Looked up from germline, CDR1 is DFQATT and CDR2 is SNEGSKA (reference sequence). V shed 7 bases, J shed 3 bases, and the junction held 11 bases outside the gene matches. CDR3 sequence (DNA): TGCAGTGTCTGGACTAGCCAGCAGGTCTACAATGAGCAGTTCTTC. The encoded protein is CSVWTSQQVYNEQFF.

This clonotype was recorded at least ten times. The rearrangement links TRBV25-1 to TRBJ2-5; 10 bases are shared with TRBD1. CDR1 and CDR2 from the germline V gene are MGHDK and SYGVNS. This CDR3 is built from 15 residues. J lost 5 bases, V lost 3 bases, and 6 bases had no gene match. The CDR3 DNA reads as TGTGCCAGCAGTGAGGGACAGGGGATGGGGGAGACCCAGTACTTC. Residues: CASSEGQGMGETQYF.